This T cell receptor (beta chain) was identified in a study of T-cell reconstitution after alpha-beta-depleted transplantation in children. Findings and caveats of the study: A year had passed since transplant, and T-cell counts and diversity by then came mostly from newly produced T cells. Reportedly, roughly two months post-transplant, alpha-beta T cells arose from several hundred expanded graft clones. Surviving recipient cells, namely T cells and thymic progenitors, were the source of high day-60 TCRbeta diversity in some patients.

As for this clonotype: Its antigen is currently unknown.

The germline V gene has CDR1 SGHVS and CDR2 FQNEAQ. CDR3 length: 13 amino acids. The V gene end was trimmed by 5 bases and the J gene end by 12 bases; junction bases not matched to a gene: 8. For TCRbeta, the library was prepared with unique molecular identifiers. TCRdb ran MiXCR on the PCR reads and lists one entry per CDR3 protein. This sample has 250,000 to 400,000 distinct CDR3 sequences, with around 25% found just once. J is TRBJ2-2 and V is TRBV7-8; 8 nucleotides match TRBD1. Sequences were derived from PBMCs, mostly from graft donor cells, sampled 180 days after TCRalphabeta/CD19-depleted stem cell transplant. The clonotype was recovered from a male patient aged 10 to 17 who had a stem cell transplant for acute lymphoblastic leukemia, so the T cells may come from the graft donor. CDR3 in amino acids: CASSPRTGSKLFF. Here the CDR3 DNA reads TGTGCCAGCAGCCCGAGGACAGGGAGTAAGCTGTTTTTT.